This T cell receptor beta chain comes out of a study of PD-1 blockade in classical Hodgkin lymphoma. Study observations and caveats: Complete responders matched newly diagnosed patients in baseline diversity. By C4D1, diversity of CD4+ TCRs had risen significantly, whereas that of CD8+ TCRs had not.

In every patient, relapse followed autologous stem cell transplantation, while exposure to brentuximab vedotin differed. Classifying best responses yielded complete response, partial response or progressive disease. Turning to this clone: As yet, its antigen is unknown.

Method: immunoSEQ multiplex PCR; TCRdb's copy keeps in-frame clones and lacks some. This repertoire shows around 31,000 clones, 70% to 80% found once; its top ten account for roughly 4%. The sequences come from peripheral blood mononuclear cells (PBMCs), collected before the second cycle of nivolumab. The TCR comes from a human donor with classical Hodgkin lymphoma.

The CDR3 nucleotides are TGTGCCAGTAGTATAGGGGGTCCCAATCAGCCCCAGCATTTT. Its protein product is CASSIGGPNQPQHF. The J gene is TRBJ1-5, the V gene TRBV19, with D unresolved. V gave up 1 base and J gave up 3 bases, with 7 bases separating them. The germline V gene has CDR1 LNHDA and CDR2 SQIVND (reference sequence). This CDR3 is built from 14 residues.